This TCR beta chain derives from a study of radiotherapy plus CTLA-4 blockade in lung cancer. The overall study: More than 15% of enrolled patients responded objectively, and approximately 34% had disease control.

Here immunoSEQ multiplex PCR was the method, and the copy in TCRdb shows in-frame clones only, minus some. The data show tens of thousands of clones, approximately 85% seen once. Only a few counts were recorded for this clone. What it binds is not known. With 3 bases removed from V and 6 bases from J, the gap between germline ends came to 8 bases. Germline loops: CDR1 LNHDA, CDR2 SQIVND (reference sequence). CDR3 length equals 13 residues. Chemo-refractory metastatic non-small-cell lung cancer patients underwent focal radiation alongside CTLA-4 blockade with ipilimumab. Study-wide findings and caveats: In blood, tumor-derived TCR clones expanded after radiotherapy plus ipilimumab.

V and J are TRBV19 and TRBJ1-4; D may be TRBD1 (5 bases). The sequence was obtained from a human donor with non-small cell lung cancer whose response to radiotherapy plus ipilimumab could not be evaluated. The starting material was peripheral blood, obtained from a patient treated with radiotherapy plus ipilimumab. CDR3 in DNA: TGTGCCAGTAGTATGCAGGGCTATGAAAAACTGTTTTTT. It is translated as CASSMQGYEKLFF.